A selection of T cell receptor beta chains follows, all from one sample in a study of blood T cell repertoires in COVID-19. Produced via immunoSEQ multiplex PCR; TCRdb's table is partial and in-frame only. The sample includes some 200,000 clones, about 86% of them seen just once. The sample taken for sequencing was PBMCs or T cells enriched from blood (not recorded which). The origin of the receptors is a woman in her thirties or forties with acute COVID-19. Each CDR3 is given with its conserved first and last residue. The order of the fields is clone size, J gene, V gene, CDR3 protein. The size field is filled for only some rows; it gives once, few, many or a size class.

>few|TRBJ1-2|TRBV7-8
CASSLAITGAYYGYTF
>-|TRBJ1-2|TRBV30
CAWNLGQGYGYTF
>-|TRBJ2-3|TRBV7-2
CASSLNEPLGQGAVF
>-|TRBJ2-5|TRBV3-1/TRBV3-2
CASSQAGEETQYF
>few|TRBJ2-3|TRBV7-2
CASSPQAGATDTQYF
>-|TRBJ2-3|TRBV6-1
CASSEILAGATDTQYF
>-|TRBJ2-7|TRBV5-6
CASSGDFYEQYF
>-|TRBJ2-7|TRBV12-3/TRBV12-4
CASSPSYEQYF
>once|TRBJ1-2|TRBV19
CASSNPWRNNYGYTF
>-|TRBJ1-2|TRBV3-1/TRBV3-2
CASSQDSSSSYGYTF
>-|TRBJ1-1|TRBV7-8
CASSPRARGGRNTEAFF
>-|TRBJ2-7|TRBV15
CATSRSGQSSGSRMEQYF
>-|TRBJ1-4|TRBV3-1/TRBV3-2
CATGQGREKLFF
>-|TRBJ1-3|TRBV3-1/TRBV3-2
CASSQDVSSGNTIYF
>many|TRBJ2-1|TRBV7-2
CASSLGGPDRVWNEQFF
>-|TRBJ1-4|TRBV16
CASSPQRQNEKLFF
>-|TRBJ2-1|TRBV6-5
CASSPGVAGSDEQFF
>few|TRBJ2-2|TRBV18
CASSPTGNSVANTGELFF
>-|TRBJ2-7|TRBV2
CASSEGSGYEQYF
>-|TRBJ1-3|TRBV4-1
CASSKGGDRNTIYF
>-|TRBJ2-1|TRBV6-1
CASSDTGTGGNEQFF
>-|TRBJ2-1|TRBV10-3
CAISERQGYFNEQFF
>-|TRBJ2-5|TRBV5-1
CASSLLASGIQETQYF
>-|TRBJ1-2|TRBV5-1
CASSYSGQGGSYGYTF
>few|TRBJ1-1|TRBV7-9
CASSRGTGARGLNTEAFF
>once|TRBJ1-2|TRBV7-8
CASSVTPAAGYGYTF
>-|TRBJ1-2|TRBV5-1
CASSLANYGYTF
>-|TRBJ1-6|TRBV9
CASSVEGEANSPLHF
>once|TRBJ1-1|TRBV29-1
CSVGQNMNTEAFF
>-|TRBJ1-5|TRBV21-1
CASSKRVNQPQHF
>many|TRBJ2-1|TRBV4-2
CASSPPGQSFYNEQFF
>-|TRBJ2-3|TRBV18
CASSLISPEGRGDTQYF
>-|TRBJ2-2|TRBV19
CASMRQGGGELFF
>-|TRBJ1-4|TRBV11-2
CASSLASGATNEKLFF
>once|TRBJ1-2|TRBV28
CASSSPGAGGGYGYTF
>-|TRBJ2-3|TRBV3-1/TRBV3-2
CASSQDEDSTDTQYF
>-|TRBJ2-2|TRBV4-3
CASSQGRLANTGELFF
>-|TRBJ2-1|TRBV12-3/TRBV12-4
CASSLAHGEQFF
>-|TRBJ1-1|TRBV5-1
CASWAGNTEAFF
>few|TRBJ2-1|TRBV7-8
CASSPDYSNEQFF
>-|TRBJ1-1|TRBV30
CAWSAGGAGPGSTEAFF
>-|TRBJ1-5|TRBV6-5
CASSYSRQQNQPQHF
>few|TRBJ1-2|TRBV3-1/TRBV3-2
CASSKEGRGYTF
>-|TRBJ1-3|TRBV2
CASGRTLVGNTIYF
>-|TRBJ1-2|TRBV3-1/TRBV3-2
CASSQVGGAYGYTF
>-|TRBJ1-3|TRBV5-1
CASSLNTVLSGNTIYF
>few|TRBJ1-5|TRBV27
CASSLMARGEGNQPQHF
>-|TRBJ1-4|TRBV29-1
CSVQQGAGEKLFF
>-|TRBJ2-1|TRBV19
CASSIDFVVAGGSQFF
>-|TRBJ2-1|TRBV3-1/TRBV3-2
CASSQPGQQQFF
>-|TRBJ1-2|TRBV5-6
CASSLDQGYGYTF
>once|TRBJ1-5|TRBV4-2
CASSQDTDQPQHF
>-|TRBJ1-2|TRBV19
CAIKHEANYGYTF
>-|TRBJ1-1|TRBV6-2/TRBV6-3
CASSLSRDRVMNTEAFF
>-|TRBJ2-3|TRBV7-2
CASSLGGGWSDTQYF